This TCR beta chain appears in the sequencing data of a study of T cell repertoires in cytomegalovirus infection. Study context: Public TCR beta signature analysis indicated the presence of both CMV infection and matching HLA type.

Findings and caveats of the study: Individuals carrying CMV plus the relevant HLA were identified by cumulative frequency of public TCR beta families. Clonotypes of TCR beta that were HLA-C-restricted and CMV-specific dominated the ex vivo response.

About this clonotype: Its antigen is not known.

One entry per CDR3 protein, called by TCRdb with MiXCR from the reads. The sample lists some 480,000 distinct CDR3 sequences, roughly a third occurring once. The CDR3 runs to 14 residues. CDR1 is MNHEY and CDR2 is SMNVEV in the germline V gene (reference sequence). Trimming at V came to 3 bases and at J to 4 bases, leaving 5 bases not matched to a gene. The sequence came from a human donor in good health (CMV status not recorded). Some clones in this sample may be carry-over from other donors' samples. The specimen was cultured PBMCs, collected from culture after CMV antigen stimulation. The V and J genes are TRBV27 and TRBJ2-5, with 7 nucleotides matching TRBD1. The CDR3 loop reads CASSLSGQRETQYF. CDR3 coding DNA: TGTGCCAGCAGTTTGTCGGGACAGAGAGAGACCCAGTACTTC.